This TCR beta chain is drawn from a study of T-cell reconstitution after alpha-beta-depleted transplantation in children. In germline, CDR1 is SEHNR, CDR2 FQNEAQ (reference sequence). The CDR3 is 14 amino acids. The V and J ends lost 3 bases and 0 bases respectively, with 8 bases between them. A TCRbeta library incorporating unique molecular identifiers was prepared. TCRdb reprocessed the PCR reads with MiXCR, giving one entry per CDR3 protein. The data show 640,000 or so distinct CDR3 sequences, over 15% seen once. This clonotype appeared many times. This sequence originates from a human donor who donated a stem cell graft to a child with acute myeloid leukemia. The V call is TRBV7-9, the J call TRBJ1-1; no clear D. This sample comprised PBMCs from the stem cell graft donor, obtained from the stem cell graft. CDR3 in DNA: TGTGCCAGCAGCTTCGGAGGTGTGAACACTGAAGCTTTCTTT. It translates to CASSFGGVNTEAFF.